This T cell receptor (beta chain) was identified in a study of vaccination effects on CD4 cells after COVID-19. Study-wide findings and caveats: No early post-infection timepoints were available in the study, which also included few convalescent patients. Healthy vaccine recipients' vaccine-induced clones were almost all SARS-CoV-2 mono-reactive.

With the ViraFEST assay, the study expanded antigen-specific CD4+ T cells using viral peptide pools, then sequenced them. Between days 10 and 11 of culture, CD4+ T cells were separated out. Nucleocapsid antibody tests were negative, and the vaccine recipients had no prior SARS-CoV-2 infection. Wells each received under 2.5 million PBMC, cultured with approximately 9.1 IU/ml IL-2 and roughly 9.4 ug/ml peptides. In the cultures, half the medium was exchanged for IL-2 medium on days 3 and 7. Notes on this clone: Its matching antigen is unknown.

Repertoires were generated with immunoSEQ multiplex PCR, while TCRdb's copy carries only in-frame clones and drops some. In the table there are roughly 41,000 clones, roughly two thirds of which are singletons. Germline lookup yields CDR1 SNHLY and CDR2 FYNNEI. Trimming removed 5 bases from V and 3 bases from J, with 14 bases in between. The CDR3 is 15 residues long. This chain connects TRBV2 to TRBJ2-1; no clear D. The sample was CD4+ T cells from PBMCs cultured with HCoV-OC43 spike peptides, taken before COVID-19 vaccination. Subset defined: HCoV-OC43 spike overlapping peptide pool stimulation. The TCR originated in a human donor who received a COVID-19 vaccine. CDR3 loop: CASSIDRPLYNEQFF. CDR3 bases: TGTGCCAGCAGTATCGACCGACCACTCTACAATGAGCAGTTCTTC.